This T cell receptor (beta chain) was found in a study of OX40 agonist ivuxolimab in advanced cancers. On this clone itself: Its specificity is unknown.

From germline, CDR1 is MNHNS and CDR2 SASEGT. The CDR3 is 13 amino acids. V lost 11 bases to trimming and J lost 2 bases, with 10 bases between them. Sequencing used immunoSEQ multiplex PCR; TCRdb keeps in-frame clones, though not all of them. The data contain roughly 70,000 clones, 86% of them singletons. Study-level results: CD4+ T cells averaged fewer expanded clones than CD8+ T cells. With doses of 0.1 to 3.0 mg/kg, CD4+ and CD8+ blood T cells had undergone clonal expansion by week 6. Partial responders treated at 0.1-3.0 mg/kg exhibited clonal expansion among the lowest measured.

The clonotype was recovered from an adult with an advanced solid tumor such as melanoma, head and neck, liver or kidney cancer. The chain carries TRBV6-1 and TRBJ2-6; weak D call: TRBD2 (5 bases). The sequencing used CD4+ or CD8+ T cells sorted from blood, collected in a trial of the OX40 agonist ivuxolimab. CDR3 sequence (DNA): TGTGCCTGCCGGGGTGCTGGGGCCAACGTCCTGACTTTC. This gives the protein CACRGAGANVLTF.